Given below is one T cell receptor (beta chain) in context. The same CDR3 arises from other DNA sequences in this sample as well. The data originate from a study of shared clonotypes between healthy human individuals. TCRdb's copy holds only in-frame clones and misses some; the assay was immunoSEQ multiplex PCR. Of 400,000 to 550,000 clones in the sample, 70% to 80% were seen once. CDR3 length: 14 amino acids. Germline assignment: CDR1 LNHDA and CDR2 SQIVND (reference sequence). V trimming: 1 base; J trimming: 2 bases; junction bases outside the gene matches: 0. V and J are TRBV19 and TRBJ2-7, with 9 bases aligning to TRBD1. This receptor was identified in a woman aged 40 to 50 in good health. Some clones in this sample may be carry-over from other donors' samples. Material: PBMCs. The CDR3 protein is CASSIGTGAYEQYF. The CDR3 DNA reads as TGTGCCAGTAGTATAGGGACAGGGGCCTACGAGCAGTACTTC.